These 2 T cell receptor beta chains were all obtained from the same sample, sequenced in a study of T cell responses to AZD1222 COVID-19 vaccine. Clones were sequenced by immunoSEQ multiplex PCR, and TCRdb holds only the in-frame ones, with some missing. This table holds around 99,000 clones, approximately 90% found once. Here the sequenced sample was peripheral blood, taken 28 days after the second AZD1222 dose. These receptors were collected from an adult who received the AZD1222 COVID-19 vaccine.

This clone was counted only a few times. The chain couples TRBV7-3 to TRBJ2-5; 11 bases fit TRBD1. Germline CDR1 reads SGHTA; CDR2 reads FQGTGA. V shed 5 bases, J shed 4 bases, and the junction held 6 bases outside the gene matches. The CDR3 loop spans 15 amino acids. CDR3 in DNA: TGTGCCAGCAGCATCGGGACAGGGGGTGCAGAGACCCAGTACTTC. It specifies CASSIGTGGAETQYF.

CDR3 in amino acids: CAITEGVSGANVLTF. In DNA, the CDR3 is TGTGCCATCACCGAGGGAGTATCCGGGGCCAACGTCCTGACTTTC. The genes are TRBV10-3 and TRBJ2-6; weak D call: TRBD2 (5 bases). Germline V CDR1 and CDR2: ENHRY, SYGVKD. The CDR3 runs 15 residues. The V end lost 7 bases, the J end lost 4 bases, and 14 bases lay between the germline ends.